This T cell receptor (beta chain) was found in a study of patients and donors after allogeneic stem cell transplantation. TCRdb independently ran MiXCR on the RT-PCR reads; one entry per CDR3 protein. Among about 110,000 distinct CDR3 sequences, less than 45% were seen once, and the ten largest hold around 26%. The V gene's germline CDR1 is DFQATT and CDR2 SNEGSKA (reference sequence). V was clipped by 0 bases and J by 4 bases, with 17 bases between them. This CDR3 has 16 amino acids. The source of this sequence is a human donor who was either an allogeneic HSCT recipient or a stem cell or donor lymphocyte infusion donor (not recorded which). It is not recorded whose cells these are; they may come from a transplant donor. Source material: blood, either unsorted or a sorted T cell fraction (not recorded which). The chain is built from TRBV20-1 and TRBJ2-3, with TRBD1 as a possible D gene (6 bases). The CDR3 DNA reads TGCAGTGCTAGAGATTCCGAAAACAGGGTGGCAGATACGCAGTATTTT. Its translation is CSARDSENRVADTQYF.